The rows below give T cell receptor beta chains drawn from one sample of a study of spatial heterogeneity in lung cancer. One entry per CDR3 protein results from TCRdb running MiXCR on the 5' RACE reads. The sample includes 40,000 to 50,000 distinct CDR3 sequences, over 9.5% of them seen just once. Sequenced material: PBMCs, taken at follow-up. The origin of the receptors is a female donor with early-stage non-small cell lung cancer. The CDR3 runs from the conserved cysteine through the conserved F or W. D genes are given only for firm matches. The size entry is marked missing in some rows and otherwise reads once, few, many or a size class.

d_gene: TRBD1
v_gene: TRBV20-1
j_gene: TRBJ2-2
abundance: many
CDR3nt: TGCAGTGCTAGAGACGGGGGACAGGGTGAGACCGGGGAGCTGTTTTTT
CDR3aa: CSARDGGQGETGELFF

d_gene: NA
v_gene: TRBV28
j_gene: TRBJ2-5
abundance: medium-sized
CDR3nt: TGTGCCAGCACCAGCAGGCGGCAGGCCCAAGAGACCCAGTACTTC
CDR3aa: CASTSRRQAQETQYF

d_gene: NA
v_gene: TRBV7-8
j_gene: TRBJ2-1
abundance: many
CDR3nt: TGTGCCAGCAGCCCCTTTCGGGGGATAGTGTACAATGAGCAGTTCTTC
CDR3aa: CASSPFRGIVYNEQFF

d_gene: NA
v_gene: TRBV28
j_gene: TRBJ1-1
abundance: once
CDR3nt: TGTGCCAGCAGTCCCAAGGGGGATCGGGAAGCTTTCTTT
CDR3aa: CASSPKGDREAFF

d_gene: NA
v_gene: TRBV11-2
j_gene: TRBJ2-3
abundance: NA
CDR3nt: TGTGCCAGCAGCCGAGAAGGCTTCACAACAGATACGCAGTATTTT
CDR3aa: CASSREGFTTDTQYF

d_gene: NA
v_gene: TRBV9
j_gene: TRBJ1-6
abundance: few
CDR3nt: TGTGCCAGCAGCGTAGACGGCGCCTATAATTCACCCCTCCACTTT
CDR3aa: CASSVDGAYNSPLHF

d_gene: NA
v_gene: TRBV29-1
j_gene: TRBJ2-7
abundance: NA
CDR3nt: TGCAGCGTTGAAGCTGACGGGGTGAAGCAGTACTTC
CDR3aa: CSVEADGVKQYF

d_gene: NA
v_gene: TRBV10-3
j_gene: TRBJ2-5
abundance: NA
CDR3nt: TGTGCCATCACCCCGAACGACAGCCCAGGCCAAGAGACCCAGTACTTC
CDR3aa: CAITPNDSPGQETQYF

d_gene: NA
v_gene: TRBV7-2
j_gene: TRBJ2-5
abundance: NA
CDR3nt: TGTGCCAGCAGCCCACGGCGAGGTCGCACAGAGACCCAGTACTTC
CDR3aa: CASSPRRGRTETQYF

d_gene: NA
v_gene: TRBV24-1
j_gene: TRBJ1-1
abundance: large
CDR3nt: TGTGCCACCAGTGATGGGGACGCAGCTTTCTTT
CDR3aa: CATSDGDAAFF

d_gene: NA
v_gene: TRBV29-1
j_gene: TRBJ1-2
abundance: few
CDR3nt: TGCAGCGCAGCCTCCCTGGGGCGGAAGGGCTACACCTTC
CDR3aa: CSAASLGRKGYTF

d_gene: NA
v_gene: TRBV4-2
j_gene: TRBJ2-2
abundance: NA
CDR3nt: TGTGCCAGCAGCCAACTCGACTTAACCGGGGAGCTGTTTTTT
CDR3aa: CASSQLDLTGELFF

d_gene: NA
v_gene: TRBV7-2
j_gene: TRBJ2-5
abundance: few
CDR3nt: TGTGCCAGCAGCTTACGCCAGGACCTTAAAGAGACCCAGTACTTC
CDR3aa: CASSLRQDLKETQYF

d_gene: NA
v_gene: TRBV5-4
j_gene: TRBJ2-1
abundance: few
CDR3nt: TGTACCAGCAGCCTAACGCCCAACCACAATGAGCAGTTCTTC
CDR3aa: CTSSLTPNHNEQFF

d_gene: TRBD2
v_gene: TRBV3-1
j_gene: TRBJ2-7
abundance: NA
CDR3nt: TGTGCCAGCAGCCAAGTCCCGGGGGGGGCCTCCTACGAGCAGTACTTC
CDR3aa: CASSQVPGGASYEQYF

d_gene: TRBD1
v_gene: TRBV4-1
j_gene: TRBJ1-3
abundance: NA
CDR3nt: TGCGCCAGCAGCCAGATAGGACAGGGGGCGACGGGAAACACCATATATTTT
CDR3aa: CASSQIGQGATGNTIYF

d_gene: NA
v_gene: TRBV6-5
j_gene: TRBJ2-5
abundance: NA
CDR3nt: TGTGCCAGCAGTCCCCAGGGGGGTTTTCGACAAGAGACCCAGTACTTC
CDR3aa: CASSPQGGFRQETQYF

d_gene: TRBD2
v_gene: TRBV5-1
j_gene: TRBJ2-3
abundance: few
CDR3nt: TGCGCCAGCAGCTTGGCTAGCGGGGGGCGCACAGATACGCAGTATTTT
CDR3aa: CASSLASGGRTDTQYF

d_gene: NA
v_gene: TRBV19
j_gene: TRBJ2-2
abundance: NA
CDR3nt: TGTGCCAGTAGGAAAGGGGCCACCGGGGAGCTGTTTTTT
CDR3aa: CASRKGATGELFF

d_gene: NA
v_gene: TRBV7-3
j_gene: TRBJ2-2
abundance: many
CDR3nt: TGTGCCAGCAGCTCGACCTTAGGCGGGGAGCTGTTTTTT
CDR3aa: CASSSTLGGELFF

d_gene: NA
v_gene: TRBV9
j_gene: TRBJ1-4
abundance: NA
CDR3nt: TGTGCCAGCAGCGTACACCCTGGGGTATCCGAAAAACTGTTTTTT
CDR3aa: CASSVHPGVSEKLFF

d_gene: TRBD1
v_gene: TRBV6-5
j_gene: TRBJ1-1
abundance: many
CDR3nt: TGTGCCAGCAGTTACTTAGGGACAGCCCTAAGTGGGGATGAAGCTTTCTTT
CDR3aa: CASSYLGTALSGDEAFF

d_gene: TRBD2
v_gene: TRBV9
j_gene: TRBJ2-1
abundance: few
CDR3nt: TGTGCCAGCAGCGTAGGGGCTAGCGGGGGATACAATGAGCAGTTCTTC
CDR3aa: CASSVGASGGYNEQFF

d_gene: NA
v_gene: TRBV29-1
j_gene: TRBJ2-5
abundance: few
CDR3nt: TGCAGCGTTGTACAGGCCCAAGAGACCCAGTACTTC
CDR3aa: CSVVQAQETQYF

d_gene: NA
v_gene: TRBV15
j_gene: TRBJ2-7
abundance: few
CDR3nt: TGTGCCACCAGCAGGGGCCTACTTGGAAGCTCCTACGAGCAGTACTTC
CDR3aa: CATSRGLLGSSYEQYF

d_gene: NA
v_gene: TRBV30
j_gene: TRBJ2-3
abundance: NA
CDR3nt: TGTGCCTGGACCCCCCCCGGGCAGGGAAGCACAGATACGCAGTATTTT
CDR3aa: CAWTPPGQGSTDTQYF

d_gene: TRBD1
v_gene: TRBV12-3/TRBV12-4
j_gene: TRBJ2-3
abundance: many
CDR3nt: TGTGCCAGCAATCCAGTGGGGACAGTTGCAGATACGCAGTATTTT
CDR3aa: CASNPVGTVADTQYF

d_gene: NA
v_gene: TRBV13
j_gene: TRBJ1-1
abundance: many
CDR3nt: TGTGCCAGCAGCTTATCCTCGGACCTGAACACTGAAGCTTTCTTT
CDR3aa: CASSLSSDLNTEAFF

d_gene: NA
v_gene: TRBV28
j_gene: TRBJ1-2
abundance: few
CDR3nt: TGTGCCAGCGGAGGGGCAGCAAGGGACTATGGCTACACCTTC
CDR3aa: CASGGAARDYGYTF

d_gene: NA
v_gene: TRBV28
j_gene: TRBJ2-7
abundance: many
CDR3nt: TGTGCCAGCAGTCCGGGGGCCGCTGGATCCTACGAGCAGTACTTC
CDR3aa: CASSPGAAGSYEQYF

d_gene: NA
v_gene: TRBV28
j_gene: TRBJ2-7
abundance: many
CDR3nt: TGTGCCAGCAGTTCATACTACGAGCAGTACTTC
CDR3aa: CASSSYYEQYF

d_gene: TRBD1
v_gene: TRBV10-3
j_gene: TRBJ2-1
abundance: many
CDR3nt: TGTGCCATCCTAGACAGGGGCCACAATGAGCAGTTCTTC
CDR3aa: CAILDRGHNEQFF

d_gene: NA
v_gene: TRBV28
j_gene: TRBJ2-5
abundance: NA
CDR3nt: TGTGCCAGCAACGGGGGGCCCGTTGAGACCCAGTACTTC
CDR3aa: CASNGGPVETQYF

d_gene: NA
v_gene: TRBV12-5
j_gene: TRBJ1-1
abundance: NA
CDR3nt: TGTGCTAGTGGTCTAGACACCAACACTGAAGCTTTCTTT
CDR3aa: CASGLDTNTEAFF

d_gene: NA
v_gene: TRBV6-1
j_gene: TRBJ1-5
abundance: NA
CDR3nt: TGTGCCAGCAGTGATGCCATCGGGGGGGCGCGGGGCAATCAGCCCCAGCATTTT
CDR3aa: CASSDAIGGARGNQPQHF

d_gene: NA
v_gene: TRBV15
j_gene: TRBJ1-1
abundance: NA
CDR3nt: TGTGCCACCGCAACCGGGCGCGGGACTGAAGCTTTCTTT
CDR3aa: CATATGRGTEAFF

d_gene: TRBD1
v_gene: TRBV20-1
j_gene: TRBJ1-2
abundance: many
CDR3nt: TGCAGTGCTAGAGATTTCTCGGGACAGGGGAGTAACTATGGCTACACCTTC
CDR3aa: CSARDFSGQGSNYGYTF

d_gene: TRBD1
v_gene: TRBV11-2
j_gene: TRBJ2-7
abundance: few
CDR3nt: TGTGCCAGCAGCCCGCCGGACAGGGACTACGAGCAGTACTTC
CDR3aa: CASSPPDRDYEQYF

d_gene: TRBD1
v_gene: TRBV27
j_gene: TRBJ2-7
abundance: NA
CDR3nt: TGTGCCAGCGGGGTGACAGGGGGAGTACACGAGCAGTACTTC
CDR3aa: CASGVTGGVHEQYF

d_gene: NA
v_gene: TRBV29-1
j_gene: TRBJ1-2
abundance: NA
CDR3nt: TGCAGCGCAGCATCAGGGAACTATGGCTACACCTTC
CDR3aa: CSAASGNYGYTF

d_gene: NA
v_gene: TRBV6-5
j_gene: TRBJ2-7
abundance: NA
CDR3nt: TGTGCCAGCAGTTACTCTCCGGGGGCGGCCTACGAGCAGTACTTC
CDR3aa: CASSYSPGAAYEQYF

d_gene: TRBD1
v_gene: TRBV4-2
j_gene: TRBJ2-7
abundance: few
CDR3nt: TGTGCCAGCAGCCAAGCCGGGACAGGGATCTACGAGCAGTACTTC
CDR3aa: CASSQAGTGIYEQYF

d_gene: NA
v_gene: TRBV7-9
j_gene: TRBJ1-1
abundance: few
CDR3nt: TGTGCCAGCAAAACTGGTTGGGGGTTGGCTAACACTGAAGCTTTCTTT
CDR3aa: CASKTGWGLANTEAFF

d_gene: TRBD1
v_gene: TRBV7-9
j_gene: TRBJ1-2
abundance: many
CDR3nt: TGTGCCAGCAGCCAGGGACAGACTAACTATGGCTACACCTTC
CDR3aa: CASSQGQTNYGYTF

d_gene: NA
v_gene: TRBV28
j_gene: TRBJ1-2
abundance: many
CDR3nt: TGTGCCAGCAGTTCCGATTTGAGGGGCGACGGCTACACCTTC
CDR3aa: CASSSDLRGDGYTF

d_gene: TRBD1
v_gene: TRBV7-9
j_gene: TRBJ1-1
abundance: many
CDR3nt: TGTGCCAGCACGAAGGACAGGGATATGAACACTGAAGCTTTCTTT
CDR3aa: CASTKDRDMNTEAFF

d_gene: NA
v_gene: TRBV6-5
j_gene: TRBJ1-1
abundance: many
CDR3nt: TGTGCCAGCAGGAACACTTCACCTGGACACTTTGAAGCTTTCTTT
CDR3aa: CASRNTSPGHFEAFF

d_gene: NA
v_gene: TRBV10-3
j_gene: TRBJ2-4
abundance: many
CDR3nt: TGTGCCATCAGTGCAAATAGGGGTTTAGCCAAAAACATTCAGTACTTC
CDR3aa: CAISANRGLAKNIQYF

d_gene: NA
v_gene: TRBV20-1
j_gene: TRBJ1-6
abundance: NA
CDR3nt: TGCAGTGCTCATCGGACTGTGAGCTCCTATAATTCACCCCTCCACTTT
CDR3aa: CSAHRTVSSYNSPLHF

d_gene: NA
v_gene: TRBV7-9
j_gene: TRBJ2-7
abundance: NA
CDR3nt: TGTGCCAGCAGTCGTGACAGGGAGCAGTACTTC
CDR3aa: CASSRDREQYF

d_gene: NA
v_gene: TRBV12-3/TRBV12-4
j_gene: TRBJ2-2
abundance: few
CDR3nt: TGTGCCAGCAGTTTCGGGAGCTTGAACACCGGGGAGCTGTTTTTT
CDR3aa: CASSFGSLNTGELFF

d_gene: NA
v_gene: TRBV6-6
j_gene: TRBJ2-7
abundance: few
CDR3nt: TGTGCCAGCAGTTACGGGGGGGGGCTCCGTCAGAACGAGCAGTACTTC
CDR3aa: CASSYGGGLRQNEQYF

d_gene: TRBD2
v_gene: TRBV3-1
j_gene: TRBJ2-2
abundance: many
CDR3nt: TGTGCCAGCAGCCAGGCTAGCGGGGGCTACACCGGGGAGCTGTTTTTT
CDR3aa: CASSQASGGYTGELFF

d_gene: NA
v_gene: TRBV2
j_gene: TRBJ2-1
abundance: many
CDR3nt: TGTGCCAGCAGCGCAACTAACCCGAGCTCCTACAATGAGCAGTTCTTC
CDR3aa: CASSATNPSSYNEQFF

d_gene: TRBD2
v_gene: TRBV28
j_gene: TRBJ2-4
abundance: NA
CDR3nt: TGTGCCAGCAGCCTGACCGGGACTAGAAATAACATTCAGTACTTC
CDR3aa: CASSLTGTRNNIQYF

d_gene: NA
v_gene: TRBV20-1
j_gene: TRBJ2-3
abundance: many
CDR3nt: TGCAGTGCTAGAGATTCCGCGGGGGCCATCACAGATACGCAGTATTTT
CDR3aa: CSARDSAGAITDTQYF

d_gene: NA
v_gene: TRBV7-9
j_gene: TRBJ1-2
abundance: many
CDR3nt: TGTGCCAGCAGCTTAGCGGGAGGGTCTAACTATGGCTACACCTTC
CDR3aa: CASSLAGGSNYGYTF